This T cell receptor (beta chain) was identified in a study of blood T cell repertoires in COVID-19. Overall study context: COVID-19 samples collected from the United States, Italy and Spain covered acute and convalescent phases.

This clone has only a few counts. The authors' processing: Counts of nucleated cells, estimated from reference gene primer amplification, were obtained. TCRdb's copy holds only in-frame clones and misses some; the assay was immunoSEQ multiplex PCR. The D gene and trimming were derived from the DNA, and the V and J assignments and clone size from that table. The sample records some 260,000 clones, about 70% being singletons. The germline V gene has CDR1 SGDLS and CDR2 YYNGEE. The CDR3 length is 15 residues. V was cut by 4 bases and J by 4 bases, with 16 bases left in between. The sequence derives from a woman of 80 years or more with acute or convalescent COVID-19. Sequenced material: peripheral blood. This chain links TRBV9 with TRBJ2-3, with D maybe TRBD2 (5 bases). CDR3 sequence (DNA): TGTGCCAGCAGCCCTCGGGCTAGCCAGGCAGATACGCAGTATTTT. Translated: CASSPRASQADTQYF.